Described below is a single T cell receptor beta chain sequence and its context. The assay was immunoSEQ multiplex PCR, and TCRdb's table has in-frame clones only and misses some. The sample records about 82,000 clones, around 90% being singletons. The sample belongs to a study of technical replicates of blood from several donors. The V gene's germline CDR1 is LNHDA and CDR2 SQIVND (reference sequence). This CDR3 is built from 16 residues. The junction had 5 bases not matched to a gene; V was cut back by 4 bases and J by 7 bases. This chain uses TRBV19 with TRBJ2-1; 15 positions agree with TRBD2. Material for sequencing was T cells isolated from PBMCs. The receptor was derived from a human donor in good health. The CDR3 protein is CASSKGLAGGRNEQFF. CDR3 DNA sequence: TGTGCCAGTAGTAAGGGACTAGCGGGAGGTAGGAATGAGCAGTTCTTC.